This TCR beta chain was sequenced in a study of beta chain features in type 1 diabetes. Trimming stripped 0 bases from V and 5 bases from J, with 7 bases between. The CDR3 loop spans 13 amino acids. Germline CDR1 and CDR2: LGHNA and YSLEER. Expressed TCRB transcripts were sequenced because the entire RNA isolate underwent reverse transcription. Generated by immunoSEQ multiplex PCR, the TCRdb table keeps only in-frame clones and is missing some. The table shows around 300,000 clones, with around 15% occurring only once. V gene TRBV4-3 combines with J gene TRBJ2-5; D gene ambiguous. The source material was central memory CD4+ T cells from blood. The source of this sequence is a man aged 25 to 45 in good health. The CDR3 spells CASSQDSRETQYF. The DNA for the CDR3 is TGCGCCAGCAGCCAAGATTCAAGGGAGACCCAGTACTTC.